This T cell receptor (beta chain) derives from a study of CD8 T cells in ankylosing spondylitis. Study-wide points: Matched ankylosing spondylitis synovial fluid reportedly contained a significantly enriched population of disease-linked clones. CD8+ disease-linked clones were present at relatively low frequencies in blood. Typical of ankylosing spondylitis blood, it appeared, was a TCR beta motif of under 10 highly homologous variants.

Researchers built TCR beta libraries using quantitative 5'-RACE with molecular barcodes. MiXCR was run by TCRdb on the 5' RACE reads, yielding one entry per CDR3 protein. The data hold 250,000 or so distinct CDR3 sequences, with approximately 24% observed a single time. The CDR3 has 15 residues. Trimming stripped 4 bases from V and 1 base from J, with 13 bases between. Germline loops: CDR1 SNHLY, CDR2 FYNNEI. This clonotype was seen a few times. Its matching antigen is unknown. The chain is built from TRBV2 and TRBJ2-5; D gene ambiguous. The origin of this receptor is a male donor with ankylosing spondylitis or in good health (not recorded which). Input material: blood, either unsorted or a sorted T cell fraction (not recorded which). Here the CDR3 reads CASSGMTGGQETQYF. The CDR3, as DNA: TGTGCCAGCAGTGGGATGACTGGCGGCCAAGAGACCCAGTACTTC.